This T cell receptor (beta chain) is drawn from a study of response to subunit inactivated influenza vaccine. General study points: Researchers suggested that each seasonal influenza vaccination recruits few new T cells.

From the RT-PCR reads, TCRdb called clonotypes with MiXCR, one entry per CDR3 protein. The sample holds roughly 700,000 distinct CDR3 sequences, approximately 15% seen once. This clonotype was counted only a few times. Antigen: not known. The CDR3 sequence is 16 residues long. The V end was cut by 2 bases, the J end by 5 bases, with 16 bases between. The V gene's germline CDR1 is SGDLS and CDR2 YYNGEE. The receptor was derived from a man over 45 who received an inactivated influenza vaccine. The chain recombines TRBV9 with TRBJ2-2, with D possibly being TRBD2 (6 bases). Sequences were derived from PBMCs from blood, sampled around two weeks before vaccination. This CDR3 is CASSVEGLGRTGELFF. CDR3 bases: TGTGCCAGCAGCGTCGAAGGGCTAGGGAGGACCGGGGAGCTGTTTTTT. The full variable domain, completed using reference TRBV9 and TRBJ2-2, is DSGVTQTPKHLITATGQRVTLRCSPRSGDLSVYWYQQSLDQGLQFLIQYYNGEERAKGNILERFSAQQFPDLHSELNLSSLELGDSALYFCASSVEGLGRTGELFFGEGSRLTVL.